The clone carrying this T cell receptor (beta chain) turned up a few times. Source study methods: The assay estimated nucleated cells by amplifying reference gene primers. The repertoire was sequenced with immunoSEQ multiplex PCR; TCRdb's copy has only in-frame clones and lacks some. V, J and clone size are those of that table, while D and trimming were read from the DNA. Of approximately 220,000 clones detected, just over 85% appear once; the ten largest clones hold around 4%. The sample comes from a study of blood T cell repertoires in COVID-19. Study-level background: Donors in the United States, Italy and Spain gave samples during acute or convalescent COVID-19.

The CDR3 is 14 residues long. The ends were cut back, 6 bases at V and 4 bases at J, with 14 bases in the middle. The germline V gene has CDR1 SGHTS and CDR2 YDEGEE. The V call is TRBV5-8, the J call TRBJ1-5, with D hard to call. What was sequenced was PBMCs or T cells enriched from blood (not recorded which). The TCR comes from a woman aged 35 to 49 with acute COVID-19. CDR3 in DNA: TGTGCCAGCACCTCCAGGTCGTTGAATCAGCCCCAGCATTTT. Translation: CASTSRSLNQPQHF.